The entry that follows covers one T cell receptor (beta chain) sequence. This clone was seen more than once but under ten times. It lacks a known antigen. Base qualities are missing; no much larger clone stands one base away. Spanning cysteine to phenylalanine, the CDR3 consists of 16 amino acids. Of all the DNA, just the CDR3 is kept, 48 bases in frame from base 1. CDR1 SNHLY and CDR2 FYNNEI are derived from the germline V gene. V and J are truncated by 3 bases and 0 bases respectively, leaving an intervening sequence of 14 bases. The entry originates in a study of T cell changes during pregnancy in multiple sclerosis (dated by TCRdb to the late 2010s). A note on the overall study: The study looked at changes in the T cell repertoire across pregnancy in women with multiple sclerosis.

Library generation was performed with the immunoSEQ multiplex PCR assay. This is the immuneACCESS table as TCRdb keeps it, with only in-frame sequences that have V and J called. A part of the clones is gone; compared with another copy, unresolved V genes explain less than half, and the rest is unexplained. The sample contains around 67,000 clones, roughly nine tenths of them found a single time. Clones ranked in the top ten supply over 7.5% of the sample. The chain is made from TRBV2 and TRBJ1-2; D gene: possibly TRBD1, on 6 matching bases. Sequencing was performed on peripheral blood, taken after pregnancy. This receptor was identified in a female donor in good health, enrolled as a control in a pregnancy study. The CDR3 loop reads CASSDVAGAANYGYTF. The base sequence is TGTGCCAGCAGTGATGTTGCAGGGGCTGCTAACTATGGCTACACCTTC.